This entry describes one T cell receptor beta chain. Its specificity is not known. This specimen comes from a study of cytotoxic CD8 clonotypes in ibrutinib-treated CLL. Background on the study: Response samples were taken after a median approximately 13 months of treatment, range 6 to 36.

Study observations and caveats: Pretreatment clonality was elevated relative to age-matched healthy donors and paralleled circulating CD8+ T-cell counts.

This CDR3 comprises 16 residues. Germline V gene data show CDR1 as SGDLS and CDR2 as YYNGEE. V dropped 0 bases and J dropped 2 bases, with 11 bases sitting between them. TCRdb's table, derived via immunoSEQ multiplex PCR, lists solely in-frame clones and lacks some. The table shows some 170,000 clones, with over 75% occurring only once. The V and J genes are TRBV9 and TRBJ1-4; no clear D gene. The TCR was taken from a human donor with chronic lymphocytic leukemia. The sample in question was PBMCs, obtained at disease progression, from a patient treated with ibrutinib. The CDR3 DNA reads TGTGCCAGCAGCGTAGGAGTGGGATTCACTAATGAAAAACTGTTTTTT. Encoded protein: CASSVGVGFTNEKLFF.